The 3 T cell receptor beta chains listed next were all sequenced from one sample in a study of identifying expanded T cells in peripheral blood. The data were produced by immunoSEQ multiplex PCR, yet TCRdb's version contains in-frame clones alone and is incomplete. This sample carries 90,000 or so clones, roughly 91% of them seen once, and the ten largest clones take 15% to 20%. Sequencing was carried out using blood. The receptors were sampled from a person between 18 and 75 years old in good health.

CDR3: CASSISRSGQPQHF. The CDR3 nucleotides read TGTGCCAGTAGTATAAGTAGGTCGGGCCAGCCCCAGCATTTT. The rearrangement uses TRBV19 and TRBJ1-5, with D uncertain. Germline assignment: CDR1 LNHDA and CDR2 SQIVND (reference sequence). The CDR3 sequence is 14 residues long. Trimming took 2 bases from V and 7 from J, leaving 12 bases between them.

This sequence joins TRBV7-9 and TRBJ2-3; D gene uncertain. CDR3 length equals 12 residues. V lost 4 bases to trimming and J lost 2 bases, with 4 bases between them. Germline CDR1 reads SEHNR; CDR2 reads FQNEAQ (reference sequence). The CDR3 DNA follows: TGTGCCAGCAGCTCGTACACAGATACGCAGTATTTT. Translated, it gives CASSSYTDTQYF.

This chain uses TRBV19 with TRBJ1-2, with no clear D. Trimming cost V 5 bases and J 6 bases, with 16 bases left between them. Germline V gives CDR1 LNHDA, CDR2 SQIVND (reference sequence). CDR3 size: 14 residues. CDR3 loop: CASSYTRPADGYTF. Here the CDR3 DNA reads TGTGCCAGTAGTTACACACGCCCGGCTGATGGCTACACCTTC.